The TCR beta chain under discussion was sequenced for a study of a mutant IDH1 vaccine in newly diagnosed glioma. Looking at the study overall: Most patients had radiochemotherapy with temozolomide before enrollment; others had one alone. Week 35 held visit V12, while week 47 held visit V13.

Using immunoSEQ multiplex PCR, the repertoire was profiled, and TCRdb retains in-frame clones only, with some absent. The repertoire consists of some 50,000 clones, with roughly 61% occurring once and the leading ten covering under 5.5%. Time point defined: week 47, end of study. What each vaccine dose contained was 300 ug of mutant IDH1 20-mer peptide, accompanied by topical imiquimod. Findings of the study overall: Changes to the top peripheral T cell clonotypes appeared unrelated to pseudoprogression.

As to this clone: The antigen remains unidentified.

The CDR3 loop spans 14 amino acids. The V segment lost 6 bases and the J segment 0 bases; nucleotides outside the gene matches: 2. Per the germline V gene, CDR1 is MNHNY and CDR2 is SVGAGI (reference sequence). This material consisted of peripheral blood mononuclear cells (PBMCs), taken from a glioma patient whose treatment included an IDH1 peptide vaccine. This clonotype originated in a man aged 35 to 55 with glioma. Some clones in this sample may be carry-over from other donors' samples. The rearrangement links TRBV6-6 to TRBJ1-5; 7 bases map to TRBD1. The CDR3 here is CASSRGDSNQPQHF. For the CDR3, the DNA is TGTGCCAGCAGCAGGGGGGATAGCAATCAGCCCCAGCATTTT.